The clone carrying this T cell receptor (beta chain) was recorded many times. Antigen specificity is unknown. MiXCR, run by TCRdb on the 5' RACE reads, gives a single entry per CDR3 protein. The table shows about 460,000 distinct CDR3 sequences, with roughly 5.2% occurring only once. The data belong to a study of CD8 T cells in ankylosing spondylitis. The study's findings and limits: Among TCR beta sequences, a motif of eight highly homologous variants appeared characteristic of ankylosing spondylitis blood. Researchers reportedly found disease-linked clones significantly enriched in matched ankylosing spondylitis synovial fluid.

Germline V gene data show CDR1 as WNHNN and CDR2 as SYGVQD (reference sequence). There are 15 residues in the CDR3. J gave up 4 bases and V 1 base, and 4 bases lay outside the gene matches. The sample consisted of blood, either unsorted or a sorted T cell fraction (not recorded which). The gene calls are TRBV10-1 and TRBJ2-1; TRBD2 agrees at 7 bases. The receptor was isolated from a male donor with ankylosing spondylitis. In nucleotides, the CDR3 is TGCGCCAGCAGTGAGTTAGCTAGCGGTTACAATGAGCAGTTCTTC. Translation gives CASSELASGYNEQFF.